This TCR beta chain comes out of a study of CD8+CD57+ T cells in acquired aplastic anemia. The overall study: Mean yield of DNA from sorted CD4+ and CD8+ cells was 2.5 to 4 ug.

The template used for profiling TCR beta VDJ and CDR3 was genomic DNA. One entry per CDR3 protein results from TCRdb running MiXCR on the reads. The data contain approximately 160,000 distinct CDR3 sequences, around 45% of them seen just once; the ten biggest clones take up around 0.96%. Trimming took 0 bases from V and 2 from J; bases not matched to a gene: 2. CDR3 length: 16 residues. Per the germline V gene, CDR1 is MNHEY and CDR2 is SMNVEV (reference sequence). This clonotype was observed a few times. Input material: sorted CD4+, CD8+, or CD8+CD57+ T cells (not recorded which) from PBMCs. This receptor was identified in a human donor in good health. This rearrangement joins TRBV27 to TRBJ2-7, with TRBD2 matching 12 bases. CDR3 coding DNA: TGTGCCAGCAGTTTATCGCGGACTAGCGGGACCTACGAGCAGTACTTC. Encoded protein: CASSLSRTSGTYEQYF.